This note documents a single TCR beta chain sequence. What it binds is not known. Germline values: CDR1 MNHEY, CDR2 SMNVEV (reference sequence). The CDR3 length is 12 residues. The sample is drawn from a study of CXCR3-negative and CXCR3-positive naive CD8 T cells. Overall study findings and caveats: TRB CDR3 hydrophobicity was greater in CXCR3-positive naive cells than in CXCR3-negative naive cells.

The method, 5' RACE with UMI labels, was used to prepare the TRB cDNA libraries. TCRdb reprocessed the 5' RACE reads, with one entry per CDR3 protein and no DNA. This listing includes over 100,000 distinct CDR3 sequences. This sequence was found in a human donor in good health. Some clones in this sample may be carry-over from other donors' samples. This rearrangement joins TRBV27 to TRBJ1-6. The sample comprised naive CXCR3+ CD8+ T cells from blood. Sample subset: CD45RO-CCR7+CD27+CD95- naive CD8+ T cells expressing CXCR3 (TNR3+). The CDR3 spells CASSFGNSPLHF.